Presented here are 2 T cell receptor beta chains from one specimen sequenced in a study of blood T cell repertoires in COVID-19. Measured with immunoSEQ multiplex PCR; TCRdb has only the in-frame clones, and not every one. The sample consists of about 370,000 clones, 80% to 90% of them appearing once. Sequencing was done on a sample of PBMCs or T cells enriched from blood (not recorded which). The receptors originated from a man between 18 and 29 years old who had recovered from COVID-19.

The chain has TRBV6-4 and TRBJ2-2, with 7 bases aligning to TRBD1. Looked up from germline, CDR1 is MRHNA and CDR2 is SNTAGT. The V and J ends lost 2 bases and 2 bases, in that order; junction bases with no gene match: 5. This CDR3 comprises 16 residues. The chain's CDR3 is CASSDAQGPNTGELFF. Written as DNA, the CDR3 is TGTGCCAGCAGTGACGCACAGGGGCCTAACACCGGGGAGCTGTTTTTT.

CDR3 in DNA: TGCGCCAGCAGCAGCCGAGGGGGGGACCAAGAGACCCAGTACTTC. Translating gives CASSSRGGDQETQYF. The chain is built from TRBV5-1 and TRBJ2-5, with D possibly being TRBD2 (7 bases). CDR3 length: 15 residues. The germline V and J ends were trimmed by 4 bases and 0 bases, with 13 bases remaining between them. Germline CDR1 and CDR2: SGHRS and YFSETQ.